The rows below give T cell receptor beta chains drawn from one sample of a study of PD-L1 blockade in urothelial cancer. Profiling relied on immunoSEQ multiplex PCR, and the TCRdb table lists in-frame clones only, not all of them. The sample has about 39,000 clones, around 89% seen once; the top ten hold about 1.9%. Sample: PBMCs, taken around atezolizumab (anti-PD-L1) treatment. The receptors shown here come from a man between 60 and 70 years old with urothelial cancer. The CDR3 runs from the conserved cysteine through the conserved F or W. D genes are given only for firm matches. A clone size is listed for some rows: how often the clone was seen (once, few, many), or a class if it is expanded.

size	V	D	J	CDR3	DNA
-	TRBV11-3	-	TRBJ2-1	CASSLYSSSYNEQFF	TGTGCCAGCAGCTTGTATTCGAGCTCCTACAATGAGCAGTTCTTC
-	TRBV7-2	TRBD1	TRBJ2-5	CASSLFDRGNRETQYF	TGTGCCAGCAGCTTGTTTGACAGGGGAAACAGGGAGACCCAGTACTTC
-	TRBV7-2	TRBD2	TRBJ2-5	CASSFPGTSVETQYF	TGTGCCAGCAGCTTTCCCGGGACTAGCGTTGAGACCCAGTACTTC
-	TRBV28	-	TRBJ2-7	CASSLPSQGPHEQYF	TGTGCCAGCAGTTTACCCTCACAGGGACCCCACGAGCAGTACTTC
-	TRBV27	TRBD1	TRBJ1-1	CASSTWTGGHTEAFF	TGTGCCAGCAGTACGTGGACAGGGGGGCACACTGAAGCTTTCTTT
-	TRBV5-5	TRBD2	TRBJ2-5	CASSFRTGGLAGARRETQYF	TGTGCCAGCAGCTTCCGGACAGGAGGACTAGCGGGGGCTCGACGGGAGACCCAGTACTTC
-	TRBV7-9	-	TRBJ2-2	CASSPKEQGAGELFF	TGTGCCAGCAGCCCTAAAGAGCAGGGTGCCGGGGAGCTGTTTTTT
-	TRBV9	TRBD2	TRBJ2-3	CASSTLAGLSTDTQYF	TGTGCCAGCAGCACTCTAGCGGGGCTAAGCACAGATACGCAGTATTTT
-	TRBV6-5	-	TRBJ1-1	CASSTGGGFTEAFF	TGTGCCAGCAGTACTGGGGGGGGATTCACTGAAGCTTTCTTT
-	TRBV19	-	TRBJ2-3	CASSRDWAMDTQYF	TGTGCCAGTAGTCGGGACTGGGCTATGGATACGCAGTATTTT
-	TRBV7-2	TRBD1	TRBJ1-3	CASSRTGGVGNTIYF	TGTGCCAGCAGCAGGACAGGGGGCGTCGGAAACACCATATATTTT
-	TRBV7-2	-	TRBJ1-1	CASSPFPGGGREAFF	TGTGCCAGCAGTCCGTTTCCAGGTGGAGGGAGAGAAGCTTTCTTT
-	TRBV27	TRBD1	TRBJ1-2	CASSLQTPGTGYGYTF	TGTGCCAGCAGTTTACAAACACCCGGGACAGGGTATGGCTACACCTTC
once	TRBV6-5	TRBD1	TRBJ2-7	CASSLDRASLSYEQYF	TGTGCCAGCAGTTTAGACAGGGCTTCCTTATCCTACGAGCAGTACTTC
few	TRBV18	-	TRBJ1-5	CASSQDRSNQPQHF	TGTGCCAGCTCTCAAGACAGAAGCAATCAGCCCCAGCATTTT
-	TRBV6-1	-	TRBJ2-7	CASSEEAVDSGEQYF	TGTGCCAGCAGTGAAGAGGCGGTGGACTCGGGCGAGCAGTACTTC
few	TRBV7-2	-	TRBJ2-7	CASSFQAAYEQYF	TGTGCCAGCAGCTTTCAAGCGGCCTACGAGCAGTACTTC
-	TRBV5-1	-	TRBJ2-1	CASSPQMGGGGNEQFF	TGCGCCAGCAGCCCCCAGATGGGGGGGGGCGGAAATGAGCAGTTCTTC
once	TRBV30	-	TRBJ1-2	CAWIPGNYGYTF	TGTGCCTGGATTCCAGGGAACTATGGCTACACCTTC
-	TRBV18	-	TRBJ1-2	CASSTTGFYGYTF	TGTGCCAGCTCAACAACAGGGTTCTATGGCTACACCTTC
-	TRBV6-6	TRBD2	TRBJ2-1	CASRGLAGGYNEQFF	TGTGCCAGCAGGGGACTAGCGGGGGGCTACAATGAGCAGTTCTTC
few	TRBV5-5	TRBD1	TRBJ2-1	CASRRTGDEQFF	TGTGCCAGCAGACGGACAGGGGATGAGCAGTTCTTC
-	TRBV10-3	TRBD1	TRBJ2-1	CAITWDRVNNEQFF	TGTGCCATCACCTGGGACAGGGTAAACAATGAGCAGTTCTTC
-	TRBV4-3	-	TRBJ2-7	CASSQGGVGRVDEQYF	TGCGCCAGCAGCCAAGGGGGGGTGGGGCGGGTGGACGAGCAGTACTTC
once	TRBV6-1	-	TRBJ2-7	CASSDQKPGGWWSYEQYF	TGTGCCAGCAGTGATCAGAAGCCCGGGGGTTGGTGGTCCTACGAGCAGTACTTC
-	TRBV4-3	-	TRBJ2-1	CASSQDRGGEQFF	TGCGCCAGCAGCCAAGACAGGGGTGGTGAGCAGTTCTTC
-	TRBV5-5	TRBD2	TRBJ2-1	CASRTPSGRGYNEQFF	TGTGCCAGCAGAACTCCTAGCGGGAGAGGCTACAATGAGCAGTTCTTC
-	TRBV10-3	TRBD1	TRBJ2-5	CAISESTGGGETQYF	TGTGCCATCAGTGAGTCGACAGGGGGGGGCGAGACCCAGTACTTC
-	TRBV10-2	TRBD2	TRBJ2-3	CASRVTSGGSTDTQYF	TGCGCCAGCAGGGTTACTAGCGGGGGGAGCACAGATACGCAGTATTTT
-	TRBV7-9	TRBD1	TRBJ2-3	CASSPPGTGSTDTQYF	TGTGCCAGCAGCCCCCCGGGGACAGGGAGCACAGATACGCAGTATTTT
-	TRBV6-5	-	TRBJ2-6	CASSYQVTSGANVLTF	TGTGCCAGCAGTTACCAGGTCACCTCTGGGGCCAACGTCCTGACTTTC
-	TRBV6-5	TRBD1	TRBJ1-5	CASSPLQGSHQPQHF	TGTGCCAGCAGCCCATTACAGGGGTCCCATCAGCCCCAGCATTTT
-	TRBV9	TRBD2	TRBJ2-7	CASSPTSGGTYEQYF	TGTGCCAGCAGCCCCACTAGCGGGGGGACCTACGAGCAGTACTTC
-	TRBV6-1	TRBD1	TRBJ1-2	CASSDSSQGAYGYTF	TGTGCCAGCAGTGATAGTAGTCAGGGGGCGTATGGCTACACCTTC
few	TRBV2	TRBD1	TRBJ2-5	CASPKDRGRRETQYF	TGTGCCAGCCCAAAAGACAGGGGGCGACGAGAGACCCAGTACTTC
-	TRBV27	TRBD1	TRBJ2-7	CASSKDRAGVEQYF	TGTGCCAGCAGCAAGGACAGGGCAGGTGTCGAGCAGTACTTC
-	TRBV30	-	TRBJ2-3	CAWSVTRSTDTQYF	TGTGCCTGGAGTGTAACGCGGAGCACAGATACGCAGTATTTT
once	TRBV14	-	TRBJ1-2	CASRDSGGYGYTF	TGTGCCAGCAGGGACAGCGGGGGGTATGGCTACACCTTC
once	TRBV7-2	TRBD1	TRBJ2-7	CASSYWTGSYEQYF	TGTGCCAGCAGCTACTGGACAGGGTCCTACGAGCAGTACTTC
-	TRBV11-2	TRBD2	TRBJ2-4	CASSPEAGGNIQYF	TGTGCCAGCAGCCCCGAGGCGGGGGGGAACATTCAGTACTTC
-	TRBV18	-	TRBJ1-3	CASSPVQGSTGNTIYF	TGTGCCAGCTCACCGGTCCAGGGGTCTACTGGAAACACCATATATTTT
-	TRBV10-3	-	TRBJ1-1	CAIRSGPTTPAFF	TGTGCCATACGCTCAGGCCCTACCACCCCAGCTTTCTTT
few	TRBV9	-	TRBJ2-5	CASSVGQAGSETQYF	TGTGCCAGCAGCGTGGGACAAGCCGGGTCCGAGACCCAGTACTTC